Below are 25 T cell receptor beta chains sequenced from a single sample in a study of blood T cell repertoires in COVID-19. Produced via immunoSEQ multiplex PCR; TCRdb's table is partial and in-frame only. This sample has under 200,000 clones, with roughly 88% found just once. The sample consisted of peripheral blood. These TCRs come from a man between 18 and 29 years old with acute or convalescent COVID-19.

This clone was recorded only once. Written as DNA, the CDR3 is TGTGCCAGCAGCCCCGAGGGATTTATTTCAGATACGCAGTATTTT. Translated: CASSPEGFISDTQYF. The V call is TRBV3-1 (or the pseudogene TRBV3-2), the J call TRBJ2-3, with D possibly matching TRBD2 (5 bases). The V gene lost 4 bases and the J gene lost 4 bases, with 15 bases spanning the gap. Germline V CDR1 and CDR2: LGHDT, YNNKEL (reference sequence). This CDR3 contains 15 residues.

The rearrangement uses TRBV30 and TRBJ2-7; 7 positions agree with TRBD2. Germline values: CDR1 GTSNPN, CDR2 SVGIG (reference sequence). This CDR3 region has 12 residues. The V segment lost 7 bases and the J segment 0 bases; nucleotides outside the gene matches: 3. The CDR3 is CASGGFSYEQYF. In DNA, the CDR3 is TGTGCCTCCGGGGGGTTCTCCTACGAGCAGTACTTC.

The chain carries TRBV2 and TRBJ1-3, with TRBD1 as a possible D gene (5 bases). The CDR3 consists of 15 residues. V gave up 5 bases and J gave up 4 bases, with 15 bases separating them. Germline CDR1 SNHLY, CDR2 FYNNEI. CDR3 residues: CASSRQPLSGNTIYF. DNA for the CDR3: TGTGCCAGCAGTCGACAGCCCTTGTCCGGAAACACCATATATTTT.

The chain combines TRBV21-1 with TRBJ1-5; the table calls TRBD1, which could not be checked here. TRBV21-1 is a known pseudogene. CDR3 length equals 19 residues. CDR3 sequence (DNA): TGTGCCAGCAGCAGACCTTCCGGGACAGGGGTCGGGGGCAATCAGCCCCAGCATTTT. Protein: CASSRPSGTGVGGNQPQHF.

The genes are TRBV15 and TRBJ2-5, with TRBD1 identical over 9 bases. The CDR3 is 15 amino acids. V lost 6 bases to trimming and J lost 0 bases; unmatched junction nucleotides: 5. Germline values: CDR1 LNHNV, CDR2 YYDKDF (reference sequence). The CDR3 DNA reads as TGTGCCACCAGTTCTGGGACAGGGCACCAAGAGACCCAGTACTTC. Amino acids: CATSSGTGHQETQYF. Full variable domain (outside the CDR3, taken from reference TRBV15 and TRBJ2-5): DAMVIQNPRYQVTQFGKPVTLSCSQTLNHNVMYWYQQKSSQAPKLLFHYYDKDFNNEADTPDNFQSRRPNTSFCFLDIRSPGLGDTAMYLCATSSGTGHQETQYFGPGTRLLVL.

CDR3 loop: CASSLEGQSNQPQHF. In DNA, the CDR3 is TGTGCCAGCAGCTTAGAGGGGCAGAGCAATCAGCCCCAGCATTTT. The chain joins TRBV11-2 to TRBJ1-5, with D possibly being TRBD1 (5 bases). V was trimmed by 0 bases and J by 1 base, leaving 7 bases between them. From germline, CDR1 is SGHAT and CDR2 FQNNGV. The CDR3 covers 15 residues.

This clone appeared a few times. This same CDR3 is encoded by further DNA sequences in the sample. The CDR3 spells CASSPQDRYGYTF. The CDR3 nucleotides are TGTGCCAGCAGCCCCCAGGACAGATATGGCTACACCTTC. V and J are TRBV14 and TRBJ1-2; weak D call: TRBD1 (6 bases). V gave up 4 bases and J gave up 5 bases, with 11 bases separating them. The CDR3 is 13 amino acids. The germline CDR1 and CDR2 sequences are SGHDN and FVKESK.

The chain employs TRBV5-1 and TRBJ2-7; 8 nucleotides align to TRBD1. CDR1 is SGHRS, CDR2 YFSETQ, per germline. The V gene end was trimmed by 5 bases and the J gene end by 2 bases; junction bases not matched to a gene: 12. The CDR3 is 16 amino acids. The CDR3 DNA reads TGCGCCAGCAGTCACGAATCGGGACAGGTAACCTACGAGCAGTACTTC. Its protein product is CASSHESGQVTYEQYF.

The rearrangement uses TRBV5-1 and TRBJ1-2; unclear D gene. This CDR3 has 14 amino acids. Germline loops: CDR1 SGHRS, CDR2 YFSETQ. V was cut by 4 bases and J by 8 bases, with 18 bases left in between. The CDR3 here is CASSPAGGVIGYTF. In nucleotides, the CDR3 is TGCGCCAGCAGCCCCGCGGGCGGGGTTATCGGCTACACCTTC.

The V gene is TRBV27, the J gene TRBJ1-2; weak D call: TRBD1 (6 bases). Per the germline V gene, CDR1 is MNHEY and CDR2 is SMNVEV (reference sequence). Trimming shortened V by 3 bases and J by 0 bases, and 14 bases separated the two germline ends. The CDR3 spans 16 residues. The CDR3 DNA reads as TGTGCCAGCAGTTTTAGTACAGGGCTAGCTAACTATGGCTACACCTTC. Translating gives CASSFSTGLANYGYTF.

The genes are TRBV7-2 and TRBJ2-5, with 9 bases identical to TRBD1. The CDR3 extends over 13 amino acids. CDR1 and CDR2 from the germline V gene are SGHTA and FQGNSA. V was pared by 6 bases and J by 3 bases, with 2 bases of the junction left unmatched. The CDR3 here is CASSRDREETQYF. The CDR3 nucleotides read TGTGCCAGCAGTCGGGACAGGGAAGAGACCCAGTACTTC.

This rearrangement joins TRBV29-1 to TRBJ1-5; tentatively, D is TRBD1 (5 bases). V lost 5 bases, J lost 6 bases, and 11 bases lay in between. CDR1 and CDR2 (germline): SQVTM, ANQGSEA. CDR3 length equals 12 residues. The CDR3 spells CSVKQDPQPQHF. CDR3 nucleotide sequence: TGCAGCGTTAAACAGGACCCTCAGCCCCAGCATTTT.

The CDR3 protein is CASTPGGDHNEQFF. The CDR3 DNA is TGTGCCAGCACCCCGGGGGGGGATCACAATGAGCAGTTCTTC. The chain carries TRBV9 and TRBJ2-1; TRBD2 agrees at 8 bases. The germline CDR1 and CDR2 sequences are SGDLS and YYNGEE. This CDR3 is built from 14 residues. With 6 bases clipped from V and 5 bases from J, the junction kept 7 bases outside the gene matches.

The chain joins TRBV27 to TRBJ1-2; 8 bases line up with TRBD1. The CDR3 spans 17 residues. CDR1 and CDR2 (germline): MNHEY, SMNVEV (reference sequence). V gave up 5 bases and J gave up 4 bases; unmatched junction bases: 15. The CDR3 here is CASSPRPIGQGPYGYTF. As DNA, the CDR3 is TGTGCCAGCAGTCCTCGACCGATCGGACAGGGTCCCTATGGCTACACCTTC.

This sequence joins TRBV9 and TRBJ2-3, with 8 bases aligning to TRBD2. The CDR3 runs to 19 residues. J lost 4 bases, V lost 5 bases, and 21 bases had no gene match. Germline V gene data show CDR1 as SGDLS and CDR2 as YYNGEE. CDR3 DNA: TGTGCCAGCAGTGTTACGGTGGCTTCGGGGACTAGAAATGCAGATACGCAGTATTTT. Translation gives CASSVTVASGTRNADTQYF.

The chain couples TRBV19 to TRBJ1-1; perhaps TRBD1 as D (5 bases). Trimming took off 7 bases at V and 8 bases at J, with 14 bases between the two ends. Per the germline V gene, CDR1 is LNHDA and CDR2 is SQIVND (reference sequence). This CDR3 has 12 residues. The CDR3 nucleotides read TGTGCCAGTACACGGGGGAGTACCGAAGCTTTCTTT. It encodes CASTRGSTEAFF.

The chain links TRBV4-1 to TRBJ2-4; perhaps TRBD1 as D (6 bases). This CDR3 is 16 amino acids long. Germline loops: CDR1 MGHRA, CDR2 YSYEKL. V lost 0 bases and J lost 5, with 14 bases in between. In DNA, the CDR3 is TGCGCCAGCAGCCAAGAAGAGAGCAGGGGAGAAAACATTCAGTACTTC. Its translation: CASSQEESRGENIQYF.

The chain couples TRBV19 to TRBJ2-7, with TRBD2 matching 11 bases. Germline V gene data show CDR1 as LNHDA and CDR2 as SQIVND (reference sequence). The ends lost 4 bases at V and 3 bases at J; junction bases unmatched: 5. The CDR3 sequence is 15 residues long. Here the CDR3 reads CASSTGLAGSYEQYF. CDR3 nucleotides: TGTGCCAGTAGTACCGGACTAGCGGGTAGCTACGAGCAGTACTTC.

CDR3 sequence (DNA): TGTGCCAGCAGCGAGGAGGCTTCGAACACTGAAGCTTTCTTT. It codes for CASSEEASNTEAFF. J is TRBJ1-1 and V is TRBV9; D is unclear. The V gene's germline CDR1 is SGDLS and CDR2 YYNGEE. The V end was cut by 3 bases, the J end by 1 base, with 10 bases between. The CDR3 is made up of 14 amino acids. The full variable domain, completed using reference TRBV9 and TRBJ1-1, is DSGVTQTPKHLITATGQRVTLRCSPRSGDLSVYWYQQSLDQGLQFLIQYYNGEERAKGNILERFSAQQFPDLHSELNLSSLELGDSALYFCASSEEASNTEAFFGQGTRLTVV.

In its sample, this clone was seen a few times. V gene TRBV27 combines with J gene TRBJ1-5, with TRBD1 matching 7 bases. CDR1 and CDR2 from the germline V gene are MNHEY and SMNVEV (reference sequence). The CDR3 sequence is 16 residues long. Trimming took 7 bases from V and 1 from J; bases not matched to a gene: 10. The CDR3 is CASTPGAGGSNQPQHF. The CDR3 region has the DNA TGTGCCAGCACCCCGGGGGCAGGGGGGAGCAATCAGCCCCAGCATTTT.

The chain joins TRBV7-9 to TRBJ1-4; 7 positions agree with TRBD1. The CDR3 extends over 15 amino acids. Trimming took 4 bases from V and 3 from J; bases not matched to a gene: 5. Germline loops: CDR1 SEHNR, CDR2 FQNEAQ (reference sequence). The DNA of the CDR3 is TGTGCCAGCAGCTCGACAGGGAGCCCTAATGAAAAACTGTTTTTT. It codes for CASSSTGSPNEKLFF.

This rearrangement joins TRBV9 to TRBJ1-4, with D perhaps matching TRBD1 (6 bases). CDR1 and CDR2 (germline): SGDLS, YYNGEE. The CDR3 length is 18 residues. V gave up 3 bases and J gave up 9 bases, with 27 bases separating them. The CDR3 loop reads CASSARDTALPPLQKLFF. For the CDR3, the DNA is TGTGCCAGCAGCGCGAGGGACACGGCTCTCCCGCCATTACAAAAACTGTTTTTT.

In DNA, the CDR3 is TGCGCCAGCAGTCGCAAGAGTAGAGATTCACCCCTCCACTTT. It translates to CASSRKSRDSPLHF. The rearrangement uses TRBV23-1 and TRBJ1-6; D not certain. Being an ORF, TRBV23-1 has a function that is uncertain. The CDR3 sequence is 14 residues long. The ends were cut back, 4 bases at V and 8 bases at J, with 12 bases in the middle.

The chain has TRBV25-1 and TRBJ2-7; 7 positions match TRBD1. The germline V gene encodes CDR1 MGHDK and CDR2 SYGVNS. The CDR3 is 15 amino acids. Unmatched junction bases numbered 7, after V lost 3 bases and J lost 2 bases. This CDR3 reads CASSDQRQGTYEQYF. CDR3 bases: TGTGCCAGCAGTGACCAGAGACAGGGCACCTACGAGCAGTACTTC.

The V and J genes are TRBV19 and TRBJ2-7, with 7 bases fitting TRBD1. The length of the CDR3 is 14 residues. Germline CDR1 and CDR2: LNHDA and SQIVND (reference sequence). The V segment lost 4 bases and the J segment 3 bases; nucleotides outside the gene matches: 6. The CDR3 nucleotides read TGTGCCAGTAGTACGACAGGGTCGGGCTACGAGCAGTACTTC. Translated: CASSTTGSGYEQYF.